The 32 T cell receptor beta chains presented below share a single source sample, sequenced in a study of cytomegalovirus exposure and HLA in healthy donors. In the PCR, 60 Vbeta and 13 Jbeta primers were used. The table came from immunoSEQ multiplex PCR; TCRdb's copy has only in-frame clones and leaves some out. Of about 120,000 clones listed, under 70% are singletons. What was sequenced was PBMCs. Receptor source: a man younger than 30 in good health and CMV-seronegative.

The rearrangement joins TRBV7-6 to TRBJ2-7; 7 bases agree with TRBD1. This CDR3 comprises 14 residues. V trimming: 5 bases; J trimming: 2 bases; junction bases outside the gene matches: 6. Germline CDR1 is SGHVS and CDR2 is FNYEAQ. CDR3 amino acids: CASSARDSPYEQYF. In DNA, the CDR3 is TGTGCCAGCAGCGCCCGGGACAGTCCCTACGAGCAGTACTTC.

As DNA, the CDR3 is TGCAGCGTGAAGACCAGACAGAGCGAAAAACTGTTTTTT. Protein sequence: CSVKTRQSEKLFF. The chain has TRBV29-1 and TRBJ1-4; possible D gene TRBD1, 5 bases. The CDR3 contains 13 residues. Deletions cut 6 bases from V and 8 bases from J, with 16 bases between. Germline V CDR1 and CDR2: SQVTM, ANQGSEA.

The chain couples TRBV7-9 to TRBJ2-3, with 10 bases that match TRBD1. CDR3 size: 15 residues. Trimming cost V 5 bases and J 4 bases; bases outside gene matches: 6. CDR1 and CDR2 from the germline V gene are SEHNR and FQNEAQ (reference sequence). CDR3 loop: CASSLRDRGSDTQYF. CDR3 nucleotides: TGTGCCAGCAGCCTCCGGGACAGGGGATCAGATACGCAGTATTTT.

In its sample, this clone was seen once. CDR3 in DNA: TGCAGCGTTGAGGCAGGGCTAGCGTCCTCCTACGAGCAGTACTTC. The encoded protein is CSVEAGLASSYEQYF. The J gene is TRBJ2-7, the V gene TRBV29-1; D is perhaps TRBD2 (6 bases). The ends were cut back, 3 bases at V and 0 bases at J, with 15 bases in the middle. The germline V gene encodes CDR1 SQVTM and CDR2 ANQGSEA. The CDR3 consists of 15 residues.

This clone was detected only a few times. The V and J genes are TRBV28 and TRBJ2-7; the D gene is possibly TRBD1 (6 bases). Trimming removed 1 base from V and 2 bases from J, with 15 bases in between. Germline values: CDR1 MDHEN, CDR2 SYDVKM. This CDR3 comprises 16 residues. CDR3 protein: CASSLSPGQKAYEQYF. Here the CDR3 DNA reads TGTGCCAGCAGTTTATCCCCGGGACAAAAAGCCTACGAGCAGTACTTC.

The chain joins TRBV19 to TRBJ2-5; no reliable D call. The J call may be incorrect, as the DNA end agrees better with TRBJ2-7. This CDR3 is built from 13 residues. From germline, CDR1 is LNHDA and CDR2 SQIVND (reference sequence). The CDR3 bases are TGTGCCAGTAGTATAATCGTCCACTACGAGCAGTACTTC. Its translation is CASSIIVHYEQYF.

Here the CDR3 DNA reads TGTGCCAGCTCACCTCGGGGGGGGCAGCCCCAGCATTTT. Translation: CASSPRGGQPQHF. The chain links TRBV18 to TRBJ1-5, with a weak D call TRBD1 (5 bases). Trimming shortened V by 3 bases and J by 7 bases, and 10 bases separated the two germline ends. Germline V gene lookup returns CDR1 KGHSH and CDR2 LQKENI. CDR3 length equals 13 residues.

This clone was counted between two and nine times. This chain connects TRBV2 to TRBJ1-4, with a possible D match to TRBD1 (5 bases). CDR1 is SNHLY and CDR2 is FYNNEI in the germline V gene. The germline V and J ends were trimmed by 6 bases and 5 bases, with 10 bases remaining between them. The CDR3 is made up of 13 amino acids. CDR3 in amino acids: CASRPGRNEKLFF. CDR3 coding DNA: TGTGCCAGCAGGCCAGGGCGAAATGAAAAACTGTTTTTT.

The V call is TRBV6-6, the J call TRBJ2-1; D might be TRBD2 (6 bases). Trimming took off 7 bases at V and 5 bases at J, with 18 bases between the two ends. Germline loops: CDR1 MNHNY, CDR2 SVGAGI (reference sequence). The CDR3 is 15 amino acids. The CDR3 loop is CASIGSSDQNNEQFF. In nucleotides, the CDR3 is TGTGCCAGCATTGGGTCTAGCGACCAAAACAATGAGCAGTTCTTC.

This clone came up a few times. This chain uses TRBV28 with TRBJ2-7; D perhaps matches TRBD2 (5 bases). The CDR3 sequence is 13 residues long. Trimming stripped 7 bases from V and 3 bases from J, with 13 bases between. Germline CDR1 and CDR2: MDHEN and SYDVKM. The CDR3 region has the DNA TGTGCCAGCACCGCAATCGGGGTCTACGAGCAGTACTTC. Translation gives CASTAIGVYEQYF.

This CDR3 reads CASKLAEGEQYF. As DNA, the CDR3 is TGTGCCAGCAAGCTAGCGGAGGGGGAGCAGTACTTC. V and J are TRBV7-2 and TRBJ2-7; the match to TRBD2 covers 7 bases. Per germline, CDR1 SGHTA and CDR2 FQGNSA. CDR3 length: 12 residues. J gave up 7 bases and V 7 bases, and 7 bases lay outside the gene matches.

The chain links TRBV14 to TRBJ2-3; D might be TRBD2 (5 bases). V lost 0 bases, J lost 2 bases, and 18 bases lay in between. This CDR3 is 18 amino acids long. CDR1 and CDR2 from the germline V gene are SGHDN and FVKESK. The CDR3 here is CASSQDHTTRRNTDTQYF. CDR3 bases: TGTGCCAGCAGCCAAGATCACACGACACGGAGGAACACAGATACGCAGTATTTT.

The V gene is TRBV5-4, the J gene TRBJ1-6; 10 bases fit TRBD1. This CDR3 comprises 15 residues. J gave up 5 bases and V 5 bases, and 4 bases lay outside the gene matches. Looked up from germline, CDR1 is SGHNT and CDR2 is YYREEE (reference sequence). The CDR3 bases are TGTGCCAGCAGTTTAGACAGGGGGCATAATTCACCCCTCCACTTT. It codes for CASSLDRGHNSPLHF.

This clone was counted between two and nine times. The CDR3: CASSQGQGYGYTF. The CDR3 nucleotides are TGTGCCAGCAGCCAAGGACAGGGCTATGGCTACACCTTC. The rearrangement joins TRBV4-2 to TRBJ1-2; 7 bases match TRBD1. The CDR3 has 13 amino acids. V trimming: 1 base; J trimming: 4 bases; junction bases outside the gene matches: 0. CDR1 LGHNA and CDR2 YNFKEQ come from the germline V gene.

The count of this clone is one. This chain connects TRBV7-9 to TRBJ2-7; D is ambiguous. Deletions cut 4 bases from V and 2 bases from J, with 15 bases between. The CDR3 is 15 residues long. Germline CDR1 and CDR2: SEHNR and FQNEAQ (reference sequence). CDR3 sequence (DNA): TGTGCCAGCAGCTCCTGGTCTAGTCAGACCTACGAGCAGTACTTC. It yields the protein CASSSWSSQTYEQYF.

The V call is TRBV30, the J call TRBJ2-3; 8 nucleotides line up with TRBD2. This CDR3 is 12 amino acids long. Germline V gene lookup returns CDR1 GTSNPN and CDR2 SVGIG (reference sequence). V dropped 3 bases and J dropped 11; count of bases not matched to a gene: 7. The DNA of the CDR3 is TGTGCCTGGAGCGCGGGGGGCCCTAGGCAGTATTTT. It specifies CAWSAGGPRQYF.

The rearrangement joins TRBV5-1 to TRBJ2-6; D gene unclear. The V gene's germline CDR1 is SGHRS and CDR2 YFSETQ. This CDR3 is built from 15 residues. The V and J ends lost 0 bases and 0 bases respectively, with 4 bases between them. The CDR3 region has the DNA TGCGCCAGCAGCTTGGGACTCTCTGGGGCCAACGTCCTGACTTTC. Translated, it gives CASSLGLSGANVLTF.

The CDR3 coding sequence is TGTGCCAGCAGTTTAGGCTGGAACTATGGCTACACCTTC. This encodes CASSLGWNYGYTF. J is TRBJ1-2 and V is TRBV27, with no clear D. Germline V gene data show CDR1 as MNHEY and CDR2 as SMNVEV (reference sequence). The CDR3 loop spans 13 amino acids. V shed 2 bases and J shed 2 bases, with 6 bases lying between them.

The chain recombines TRBV6-4 with TRBJ2-6, with 10 bases that match TRBD1. The CDR3 extends over 16 amino acids. Per the germline V gene, CDR1 is MRHNA and CDR2 is SNTAGT. The ends lost 4 bases at V and 0 bases at J; junction bases unmatched: 0. The CDR3 bases are TGTGCCAGCAGTGGGACAGGGGGCTCTGGGGCCAACGTCCTGACTTTC. Protein: CASSGTGGSGANVLTF.

The chain combines TRBV5-6 with TRBJ2-7; TRBD1 matches 7 bases. Losses at the gene ends were 4 bases for V and 3 bases for J; bases not matched to a gene: 7. From germline, CDR1 is SGHDT and CDR2 YYEEEE. The CDR3 is 14 residues long. The CDR3 DNA reads as TGTGCCAGCAGCATTGGGACAGCTTTCTACGAGCAGTACTTC. Translation gives CASSIGTAFYEQYF.

The chain uses TRBV6-5 and TRBJ2-7; a possible D gene is TRBD1 (5 bases). The germline CDR1 and CDR2 sequences are MNHEY and SVGAGI. Trimming pared 8 bases from V and 1 base from J, leaving 12 bases between. The CDR3 runs 13 residues. The CDR3, as DNA: TGTGCCAGCGGACCAGGGTTTTCCTACGAGCAGTACTTC. Residues: CASGPGFSYEQYF.

The chain links TRBV5-1 to TRBJ1-1; a weak D match, TRBD1 (5 bases). V lost 0 bases, J lost 1 base, and 16 bases lay in between. The CDR3 sequence is 17 residues long. Germline loops: CDR1 SGHRS, CDR2 YFSETQ. DNA of the CDR3: TGCGCCAGCAGCTTGGCCGGGGGGGATTGGGGGAACACTGAAGCTTTCTTT. This encodes CASSLAGGDWGNTEAFF. Variable domain in full (rest from reference TRBV5-1 and TRBJ1-1): KAGVTQTPRYLIKTRGQQVTLSCSPISGHRSVSWYQQTPGQGLQFLFEYFSETQRNKGNFPGRFSGRQFSNSRSEMNVSTLELGDSALYLCASSLAGGDWGNTEAFFGQGTRLTVV.

The chain uses TRBV30 and TRBJ1-3; D not certain. CDR3 length: 16 amino acids. V lost 2 bases and J lost 2, with 16 bases in between. Germline CDR1 and CDR2: GTSNPN and SVGIG (reference sequence). The CDR3 DNA follows: TGTGCCTGGAGTCCTACAGCGGAATACCCTGGAAACACCATATATTTT. Residues: CAWSPTAEYPGNTIYF.

V gene TRBV4-1 combines with J gene TRBJ1-4, with 9 bases matching TRBD1. This CDR3 has 17 amino acids. Germline V gene sequence: CDR1 MGHRA, CDR2 YSYEKL. V lost 8 bases to trimming and J lost 2 bases; unmatched junction nucleotides: 12. The CDR3 protein is CASSIGTGPLTNEKLFF. CDR3 DNA sequence: TGCGCCAGCTCTATCGGGACAGGGCCCCTGACTAATGAAAAACTGTTTTTT.

The V gene is TRBV5-4, the J gene TRBJ2-5; 7 nucleotides match TRBD2. Germline CDR1 SGHNT, CDR2 YYREEE (reference sequence). V trimming: 4 bases; J trimming: 4 bases; junction bases outside the gene matches: 10. The CDR3 totals 15 residues. The CDR3 DNA reads as TGTGCCAGCAGCCCCGGGGGGAGTTTTAGAGAGACCCAGTACTTC. This gives the protein CASSPGGSFRETQYF. The full variable domain, in which reference TRBV5-4 and TRBJ2-5 provide the parts outside the CDR3, is ETGVTQSPTHLIKTRGQQVTLRCSSQSGHNTVSWYQQALGQGPQFIFQYYREEENGRGNFPPRFSGLQFPNYSSELNVNALELDDSALYLCASSPGGSFRETQYFGPGTRLLVL.

The V gene is TRBV19, the J gene TRBJ2-7, with 15 positions matching TRBD2. The germline V gene has CDR1 LNHDA and CDR2 SQIVND (reference sequence). The J segment lost 5 bases and the V segment lost 4 bases, leaving 3 bases of the junction unmatched. The CDR3 runs to 15 residues. CDR3 in amino acids: CASSRGLAGGDEQYF. The CDR3 DNA follows: TGTGCCAGTAGTAGGGGACTAGCGGGAGGCGACGAGCAGTACTTC.

This clone was picked up a small number of times. This specimen includes other DNA sequences encoding the same CDR3. The genes are TRBV14 and TRBJ2-7; TRBD2 aligns across 8 bases. Germline V lookup: CDR1 SGHDN, CDR2 FVKESK. V shed 1 base and J 1 base; nucleotides not matched to a gene: 3. The CDR3 consists of 15 residues. This CDR3 is CASSQVRGGSYEQYF. The CDR3 region has the DNA TGTGCCAGCAGCCAAGTCCGGGGGGGGTCCTACGAGCAGTACTTC.

This chain connects TRBV7-2 to TRBJ1-2; D may be TRBD1 (5 bases). Germline V gene sequence: CDR1 SGHTA, CDR2 FQGNSA. The CDR3 has 13 residues. The V gene lost 6 bases and the J gene lost 5 bases, with 13 bases spanning the gap. CDR3 sequence reads: CASSGHTPYGYTF. CDR3 nucleotide sequence: TGTGCCAGCAGTGGACACACGCCTTATGGCTACACCTTC.

V and J are TRBV25-1 and TRBJ2-3, with 8 positions matching TRBD2. V lost 4 bases and J lost 3; bases outside the gene matches: 9. The CDR3 runs 16 residues. Germline-derived CDR1 and CDR2 are MGHDK and SYGVNS. The CDR3 nucleotides read TGTGCCAGCAGTGGTTTCGCTAGCGGGTGGACAGATACGCAGTATTTT. This gives the protein CASSGFASGWTDTQYF.

The chain carries TRBV27 and TRBJ1-3; 8 positions match TRBD1. The germline CDR1 and CDR2 sequences are MNHEY and SMNVEV (reference sequence). After removal of 5 bases from V and 2 bases from J, the junction contained 5 bases not matched to a gene. The length of the CDR3 is 15 residues. For the CDR3, the DNA is TGTGCCAGCAGTCTGACAGGGGACCCTGGAAACACCATATATTTT. The encoded protein is CASSLTGDPGNTIYF.

The chain joins TRBV10-3 to TRBJ2-1, with 13 bases aligning to TRBD2. The CDR3 is 15 residues long. V was pared by 4 bases and J by 5 bases, with 2 bases of the junction left unmatched. In germline, CDR1 is ENHRY, CDR2 SYGVKD. The CDR3 bases are TGTGCCATCAGTGGGGGACTAGCGGGACACAATGAGCAGTTCTTC. It specifies CAISGGLAGHNEQFF.

A few counts support this clone. The genes are TRBV11-3 and TRBJ2-5; D is possibly TRBD1 (5 bases). The CDR3 has 15 amino acids. The germline V gene has CDR1 SGHNT and CDR2 YENEEA. V lost 2 bases and J lost 4, with 14 bases in between. CDR3 DNA: TGTGCCAGCAGCTTAAATGGACGTCAGGGAGAGACCCAGTACTTC. The encoded protein is CASSLNGRQGETQYF.